This is a list of T cell receptor beta chains from one sample in a study of blood T cells in healthy people across ages. MiXCR was run by TCRdb on the 5' RACE reads, yielding one entry per CDR3 protein. The table lists over 500,000 distinct CDR3 sequences, about 51% of them singletons, with less than 15% in the top ten. The sample taken for sequencing was blood. The receptors were gathered from a woman older than 75 in good health. Both conserved end residues are part of each CDR3. A D gene is named only where the DNA matches it firmly. Clone size is shown for a subset of rows, as once, few, many or a class of expanded clone.

len,d_gene,j_gene,abundance,v_gene,CDR3aa,CDR3nt
15,.,TRBJ2-6,many,TRBV6-5,CASSPSGEGANVLTF,TGTGCCAGCAGTCCCTCAGGGGAAGGGGCCAACGTCCTGACTTTC
15,.,TRBJ2-3,many,TRBV7-2,CASSLSALSTDTQYF,TGTGCCAGCAGCTTATCGGCACTAAGCACAGATACGCAGTATTTT
17,TRBD1,TRBJ2-1,.,TRBV4-1,CASSQVFVGTGDNEQFF,TGCGCCAGCAGCCAAGTCTTCGTCGGGACAGGGGATAATGAGCAGTTCTTC
13,.,TRBJ1-2,few,TRBV11-1,CASSRPGDYGYTF,TGTGCCAGCAGCCGTCCGGGTGACTATGGCTACACCTTC
13,.,TRBJ2-2,.,TRBV3-1,CASSQGQPGELFF,TGTGCCAGCAGCCAGGGCCAACCCGGGGAGCTGTTTTTT
14,TRBD2,TRBJ2-7,once,TRBV29-1,CSVQLAGGPYEQYF,TGCAGCGTTCAACTAGCGGGAGGGCCCTACGAGCAGTACTTC
17,.,TRBJ2-7,many,TRBV20-1,CSARPRGGGPQSYEQYF,TGCAGTGCTAGACCCAGAGGAGGGGGCCCACAGTCCTACGAGCAGTACTTC
16,.,TRBJ1-4,once,TRBV6-2/TRBV6-3,CASRSNPGPSNEKLFF,TGTGCCAGCAGATCCAATCCGGGACCGAGTAATGAAAAACTGTTTTTT
14,.,TRBJ1-6,.,TRBV27,CASSLSPPGRPLHF,TGTGCCAGCAGTTTATCGCCCCCCGGCAGGCCCCTCCACTTT
18,TRBD1,TRBJ1-5,few,TRBV7-2,CASSLGPTGSQSDQPQHF,TGTGCCAGCAGCCTAGGCCCGACAGGGTCACAATCAGATCAGCCCCAGCATTTT
15,.,TRBJ1-1,.,TRBV7-9,CASSLYRDSNTEAFF,TGTGCCAGCAGCTTATACAGAGATTCGAACACTGAAGCTTTCTTT